This T cell receptor (beta chain) appears in the sequencing data of a study of CXCR3-negative and CXCR3-positive naive CD8 T cells. Study-wide results and limits: High diversity, comparable across both naive subsets, contrasted with much lower diversity in memory CD8+ cells. Against CXCR3-negative naive cells, CXCR3-positive naive cells showed more hydrophobic TRB CDR3s.

UMI-labeled TRB cDNA libraries were prepared by 5' RACE. TCRdb derives one entry per CDR3 protein from the 5' RACE reads, leaving out DNA. In total, the table holds 8,000 or so distinct CDR3 sequences. Frequency places this clonotype as medium-sized. Its antigen is not known. The CDR3 sequence is 20 residues long. CD45RO-CCR7+CD27+CD95- was the phenotype of naive CD8+ T cells. The sequence was collected from a human donor in good health. Some clones in this sample may be carry-over from other donors' samples. The source material was naive CXCR3- CD8+ T cells from blood. As for subset: CD45RO-CCR7+CD27+CD95- naive CD8+ T cells lacking CXCR3 (TNR3-). V is TRBV21-1 and J is TRBJ1-5; TCRdb outputs TRBD1, but without DNA this stays unchecked. TRBV21-1 corresponds to a pseudogene. CDR3 sequence reads: CASSKLTGQGCPEGAQPQHF.